This TCR beta chain stems from a study of somatic mutations in cytotoxic T cells in rheumatoid arthritis (dated by TCRdb to 2016 to 2017). Concerning the study at large: A FACSAria II or Sony SH800 was used to flow-sort some V beta antibody-stained T-cell populations at nearly 100% purity, and TCRB sequencing was also done on sorted V beta1+ cells. For 60 or so rheumatoid arthritis patients and 20 healthy controls, TCRB deep sequencing was carried out. To characterize clonality, the study used TCRB deep sequencing while asking whether somatic mutations are carried by expanded CD8+ T-cell clones in newly diagnosed, untreated rheumatoid arthritis. Patient and control groups had essentially identical median ages. Findings and caveats that apply to the study as a whole: It was unknown which antigens the expanded CD8+ clones targeted, and their absence from virus-specific databases did not exclude viral specificity. No adjustment for multiple comparisons was made for the slight TRBV07 underrepresentation in patients. There was no significant difference in CD8+ T-cell clonality between rheumatoid arthritis patients and age-matched healthy controls. In about an eighth of the roughly 60 patients the largest CD8+ clone exceeded 20% of CD8+ cells, and several identical CD8+ TCRB sequences were shared between blood and synovial fluid. An increase of CD8+ clonality with age was seen in patients (Spearman r ~ 0.45) but not in healthy controls.

The CDR3 contains 11 residues, cysteine and phenylalanine counted. Just CDR3 DNA is preserved here, 33 bases in frame from base 1. V was cut back by 3 bases and J by 5 bases, leaving a gap of 3 bases between them. CDR1 SGHAT and CDR2 FQNNGV are derived from the germline V gene. Genomic DNA underwent TCRB CDR3 sequencing using the immunoSEQ assay. As for the original processing: Nothing other than productive TCRB rearrangements was included in the analyses. Defining a clone by its unique TCRB CDR3 sequence, the study calculated clonality as a productive clonality index derived from Shannon entropy. The template counts of each clone relative to the total templates per sample were used to calculate repertoire overlap between two samples. V-gene usage from TCRB sequencing and V-gene usage measured by flow cytometry were correlated (Spearman r of roughly 0.56). In its TCRdb copy, this immuneACCESS table keeps in-frame sequences only and misses some clones. Where compared with another copy, unresolved V genes explain less than half of these, and the others have no known cause. V and J calls and clone size are given by that table; D and trimming were obtained from the DNA. This sample lists roughly 6,800 clones; approximately 65% were detected once. Of the sample, around 25% is held by the ten largest clones.

This clone was observed a handful of times. Its antigen is not yet known. Qualities for individual bases were not recorded, and no much larger clone is one base off. Healthy controls were over 15 blood donors whose buffy coats were used, with a median age of around 54 years (range about 20-80) and 55% female. Positive magnetic bead selection on an AutoMACS was used to isolate CD4+ and CD8+ cells, with flow cytometry used to check purity. Isolation of peripheral blood mononuclear cells was done through Ficoll-Paque PLUS density gradient separation. DNA from CD4-enriched, CD8-enriched or PBMC samples was extracted using Nucleospin Tissue or Tissue XS kits and then quantified on a Qubit 2.0 fluorometer.

The receptor chain draws on TRBV11-2 and TRBJ2-3; the D segment cannot be called with confidence. This TCR came from a woman aged 40-49 years in good health. The sample comprised CD8+ T cells sorted from blood. CDR3 loop: CASSFGDTQYF. DNA sequence: TGTGCCAGCAGCTTCGGAGATACGCAGTATTTT.